The rows below give T cell receptor beta chains drawn from one sample of a study of blood T cell repertoires in COVID-19. Generated by immunoSEQ multiplex PCR, the TCRdb table keeps only in-frame clones and is missing some. The sample yields some 200,000 clones, approximately 94% seen once. The sequenced sample consisted of peripheral blood. These receptors originate from a young man with COVID-19, enrolled during active disease. CDR3s include the opening cysteine and the closing phenylalanine or tryptophan. The D gene is left open where the match is weak. The listing skips clone size in some rows; elsewhere it reads once, few, many or a size class.

D gene	V gene	J gene	clone size	CDR3 protein	CDR3 DNA
-	TRBV5-1	TRBJ2-2	-	CASSQGNTGELFF	TGCGCCAGCAGTCAGGGGAACACCGGGGAGCTGTTTTTT
TRBD1	TRBV2	TRBJ1-2	-	CASSGGQGARYGYTF	TGTGCCAGCAGTGGGGGACAGGGGGCGCGGTATGGCTACACCTTC
-	TRBV10-2	TRBJ2-5	-	CASSLGQIQETQYF	TGCGCCAGCAGTCTGGGACAAATCCAAGAGACCCAGTACTTC
TRBD2	TRBV5-1	TRBJ2-3	-	CASSRGGSGTDTQYF	TGCGCCAGCAGCCGGGGAGGGTCCGGAACAGATACGCAGTATTTT
TRBD1	TRBV7-9	TRBJ2-1	-	CASSTDRESYNEQFF	TGTGCCAGCAGCACTGACAGGGAATCCTACAATGAGCAGTTCTTC
TRBD2	TRBV3-1/TRBV3-2	TRBJ2-5	-	CASSQEEASGGAETQYF	TGTGCCAGCAGCCAAGAGGAGGCTAGCGGGGGGGCCGAGACCCAGTACTTC
-	TRBV12-5	TRBJ1-3	-	CASGLGVVGSGNTIYF	TGTGCTAGTGGTTTAGGAGTAGTTGGCTCTGGAAACACCATATATTTT
TRBD2	TRBV11-2	TRBJ2-7	-	CASSLSPSGGVYEQYF	TGTGCCAGCAGCCTCTCCCCAAGCGGGGGGGTCTACGAGCAGTACTTC
TRBD1	TRBV9	TRBJ1-6	-	CASSDRDRAVSPLHF	TGTGCCAGCAGCGACCGGGACAGGGCGGTTTCACCCCTCCACTTT
-	TRBV5-1	TRBJ1-2	few	CASSPDQSEGYTF	TGCGCCAGCAGCCCCGACCAGTCGGAGGGCTACACCTTC
-	TRBV30	TRBJ1-5	-	CAWSRGGQEPQHF	TGTGCCTGGAGTAGGGGGGGGCAGGAGCCCCAGCATTTT
-	TRBV2	TRBJ2-3	-	CASAAGGDRGPTDTQYF	TGTGCCAGTGCCGCCGGGGGGGATAGGGGGCCGACAGATACGCAGTATTTT
TRBD2	TRBV11-1	TRBJ2-1	-	CASNSRAGGPVEQFF	TGTGCCAGCAACTCCCGAGCGGGGGGGCCGGTTGAGCAGTTCTTC
TRBD1	TRBV4-1	TRBJ1-2	-	CASSQDRQGARYGYTF	TGCGCCAGCAGCCAAGATCGACAGGGGGCACGGTATGGCTACACCTTC
TRBD2	TRBV7-3	TRBJ2-5	-	CASSQGTSRTQYF	TGTGCCAGCAGCCAGGGGACTAGTAGGACCCAGTACTTC
-	TRBV11-2	TRBJ2-1	-	CASSPLYEQFF	TGTGCCAGCAGCCCACTCTATGAGCAGTTCTTC
-	TRBV5-6	TRBJ1-4	-	CASSLVGSSNEKLFF	TGTGCCAGCAGCTTGGTAGGGAGCTCTAACGAAAAACTGTTTTTT